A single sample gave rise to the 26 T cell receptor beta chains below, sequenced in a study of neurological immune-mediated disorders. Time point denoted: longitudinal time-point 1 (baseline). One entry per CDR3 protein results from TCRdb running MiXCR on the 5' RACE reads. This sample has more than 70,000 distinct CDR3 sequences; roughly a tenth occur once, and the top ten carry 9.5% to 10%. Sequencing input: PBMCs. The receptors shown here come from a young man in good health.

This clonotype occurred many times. CDR3 DNA: TGTGCCAGCAGTTTAGGACGGGTTGATACCGGGGAGCTGTTTTTT. Its protein product is CASSLGRVDTGELFF. The genes are TRBV12-3 or TRBV12-4 and TRBJ2-2; no reliable D call. The CDR3 extends over 15 amino acids. V gave up 1 base and J gave up 5 bases, with 11 bases separating them.

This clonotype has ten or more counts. The CDR3 spells CASSRGTGGNTEAFF. The DNA of the CDR3 is TGCGCCAGCAGTAGAGGGACAGGAGGGAACACTGAAGCTTTCTTT. The chain couples TRBV5-1 to TRBJ1-1, with TRBD1 matching 8 bases. Germline V gives CDR1 SGHRS, CDR2 YFSETQ. The CDR3 covers 15 residues. Trimming removed 5 bases from V and 1 base from J; junction bases left unmatched: 7.

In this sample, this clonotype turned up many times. CDR3 sequence reads: CSASAGQGVNEQFF. The CDR3 DNA is TGCAGTGCTAGCGCGGGACAGGGTGTCAATGAGCAGTTCTTC. V gene TRBV20-1 combines with J gene TRBJ2-1; 9 nucleotides line up with TRBD1. The CDR3 totals 14 residues. V lost 3 bases, J lost 6 bases, and 6 bases stayed unmatched. Per the germline V gene, CDR1 is DFQATT and CDR2 is SNEGSKA (reference sequence).

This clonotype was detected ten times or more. The DNA of the CDR3 is TGTGCCAGCAGCTTAGTTGGACAGGGGTACGAGCAGTACTTC. This encodes CASSLVGQGYEQYF. V usage is TRBV7-6 and J usage is TRBJ2-7, with 9 nucleotides matching TRBD1. Trimming removed 1 base from V and 4 bases from J; junction bases left unmatched: 2. Germline CDR1 SGHVS, CDR2 FNYEAQ. The CDR3 spans 14 residues.

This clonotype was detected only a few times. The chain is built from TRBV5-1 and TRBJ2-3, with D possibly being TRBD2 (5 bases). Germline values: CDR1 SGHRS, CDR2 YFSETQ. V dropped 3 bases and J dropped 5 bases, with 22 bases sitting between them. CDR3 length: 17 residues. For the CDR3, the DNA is TGCGCCAGCAGCTCCGGGATCAGCAGTGTCCCGCAAGATACGCAGTATTTT. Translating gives CASSSGISSVPQDTQYF.

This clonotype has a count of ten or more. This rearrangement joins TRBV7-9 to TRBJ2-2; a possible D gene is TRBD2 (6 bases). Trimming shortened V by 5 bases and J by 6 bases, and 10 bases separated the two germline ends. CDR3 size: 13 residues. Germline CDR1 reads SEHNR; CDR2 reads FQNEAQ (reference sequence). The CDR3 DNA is TGTGCCAGCAGCGGCCCGGGGGCCGGGGAGCTGTTTTTT. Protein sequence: CASSGPGAGELFF.

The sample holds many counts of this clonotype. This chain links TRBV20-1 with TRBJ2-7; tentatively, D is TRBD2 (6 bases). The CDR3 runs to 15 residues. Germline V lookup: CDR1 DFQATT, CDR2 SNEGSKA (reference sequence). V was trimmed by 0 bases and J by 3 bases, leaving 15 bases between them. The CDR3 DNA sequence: TGCAGTGCTAGAGATGGGGGGAAAGGAGTCTACGAGCAGTACTTC. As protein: CSARDGGKGVYEQYF.

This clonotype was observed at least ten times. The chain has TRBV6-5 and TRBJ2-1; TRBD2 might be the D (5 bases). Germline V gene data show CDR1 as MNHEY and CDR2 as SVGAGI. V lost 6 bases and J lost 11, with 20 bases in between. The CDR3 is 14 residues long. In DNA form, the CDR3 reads TGTGCCAGCAGGACACAAACTAGTTTTCCCAAGCAGTTCTTC. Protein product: CASRTQTSFPKQFF.

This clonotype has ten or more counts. This CDR3 reads CASSAGTTGRKLFF. DNA for the CDR3: TGCGCCAGCAGCGCCGGGACAACTGGAAGAAAACTGTTTTTT. V gene TRBV5-1 combines with J gene TRBJ1-4, with D possibly TRBD1 on 6 matching bases. The V end lost 4 bases, the J end lost 10 bases, and 17 bases lay between the germline ends. This CDR3 has 14 amino acids. In germline, CDR1 is SGHRS, CDR2 YFSETQ.

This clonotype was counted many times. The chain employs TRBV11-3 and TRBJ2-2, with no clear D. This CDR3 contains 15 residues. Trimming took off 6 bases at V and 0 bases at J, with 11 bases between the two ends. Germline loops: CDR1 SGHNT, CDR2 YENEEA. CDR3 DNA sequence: TGTGCCAGCAGTACAGATCCCGCGAACACCGGGGAGCTGTTTTTT. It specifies CASSTDPANTGELFF.

The CDR3 is CATKTPDGTDTQYF. The CDR3, as DNA: TGTGCCACCAAGACCCCGGACGGCACAGATACGCAGTATTTT. The J gene is TRBJ2-3, the V gene TRBV10-3; no clear D gene. The CDR3 spans 14 residues. Germline CDR1 and CDR2: ENHRY and SYGVKD. V lost 10 bases to trimming and J lost 1 base, with 15 bases between them.

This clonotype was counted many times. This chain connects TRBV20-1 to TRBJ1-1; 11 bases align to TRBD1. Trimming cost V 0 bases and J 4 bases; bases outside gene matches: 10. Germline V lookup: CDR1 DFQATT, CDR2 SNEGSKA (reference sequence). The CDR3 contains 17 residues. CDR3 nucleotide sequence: TGCAGTGCTAGAGACCCCGGGACAGGGGGGCCTCCCACTGAAGCTTTCTTT. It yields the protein CSARDPGTGGPPTEAFF.

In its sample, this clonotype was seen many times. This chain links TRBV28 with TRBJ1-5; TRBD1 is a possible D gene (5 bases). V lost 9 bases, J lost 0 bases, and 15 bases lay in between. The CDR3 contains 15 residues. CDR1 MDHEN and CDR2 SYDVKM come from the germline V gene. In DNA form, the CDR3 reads TGTGCCAGTCGCACTCAGGGCTATAGCAATCAGCCCCAGCATTTT. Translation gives CASRTQGYSNQPQHF.

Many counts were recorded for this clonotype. The DNA for the CDR3 is TGTGCCAGGTTCAGACAGGAAAGCACAGATACGCAGTATTTT. Translated: CARFRQESTDTQYF. This chain joins TRBV27 and TRBJ2-3, with D possibly being TRBD1 (6 bases). This CDR3 contains 14 residues. Germline loops: CDR1 MNHEY, CDR2 SMNVEV (reference sequence). V was cut by 9 bases and J by 0 bases, with 13 bases left in between.

CDR3 nucleotides: TGCAGTGGGGACAAAGCTAGCGGGAGGGCCCTGTACGAGCAGTACTTC. Residues: CSGDKASGRALYEQYF. The rearrangement uses TRBV20-1 and TRBJ2-7; TRBD2 matches at 12 bases. Trimming at V came to 7 bases and at J to 4 bases, leaving 14 bases not matched to a gene. This CDR3 has 16 amino acids. Germline values: CDR1 DFQATT, CDR2 SNEGSKA (reference sequence).

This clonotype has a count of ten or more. CDR3 region: CASSLGTSGSGQETQYF. CDR3 nucleotide sequence: TGTGCCAGCAGCTTGGGGACTAGCGGGAGCGGCCAAGAGACCCAGTACTTC. The V gene is TRBV7-8, the J gene TRBJ2-5; 14 bases are a match to TRBD2. CDR3 length: 17 amino acids. Germline V gene sequence: CDR1 SGHVS, CDR2 FQNEAQ. V gave up 3 bases and J gave up 1 base; unmatched junction bases: 4.

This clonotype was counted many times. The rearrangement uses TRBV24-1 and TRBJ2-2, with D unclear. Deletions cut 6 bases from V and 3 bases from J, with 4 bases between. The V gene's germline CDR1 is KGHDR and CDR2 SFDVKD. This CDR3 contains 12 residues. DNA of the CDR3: TGTGCCACCAGTAGGTACACCGGGGAGCTGTTTTTT. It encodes CATSRYTGELFF.

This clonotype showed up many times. The DNA for the CDR3 is TGTGCCAGCAGCTTAACTATCGGCTCTGGGGCCAACGTCCTGACTTTC. This codes for CASSLTIGSGANVLTF. This chain connects TRBV7-6 to TRBJ2-6; D gene ambiguous. The V gene lost 2 bases and the J gene lost 0 bases, with 8 bases spanning the gap. The germline CDR1 and CDR2 sequences are SGHVS and FNYEAQ. The CDR3 sequence is 16 residues long.

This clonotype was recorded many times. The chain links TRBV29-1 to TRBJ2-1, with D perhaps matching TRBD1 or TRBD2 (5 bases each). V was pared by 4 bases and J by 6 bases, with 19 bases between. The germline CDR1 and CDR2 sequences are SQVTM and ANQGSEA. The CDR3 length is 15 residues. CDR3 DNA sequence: TGCAGCGTTGTTGTGTCGGGACCGGGGCCCAATGAGCAGTTCTTC. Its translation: CSVVVSGPGPNEQFF.

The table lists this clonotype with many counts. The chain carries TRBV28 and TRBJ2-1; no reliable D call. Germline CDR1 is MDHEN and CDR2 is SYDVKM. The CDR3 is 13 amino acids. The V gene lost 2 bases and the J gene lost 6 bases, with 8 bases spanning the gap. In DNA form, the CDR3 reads TGTGCCAGCAGTTTAAGGCAACTCAATGAGCAGTTCTTC. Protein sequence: CASSLRQLNEQFF.

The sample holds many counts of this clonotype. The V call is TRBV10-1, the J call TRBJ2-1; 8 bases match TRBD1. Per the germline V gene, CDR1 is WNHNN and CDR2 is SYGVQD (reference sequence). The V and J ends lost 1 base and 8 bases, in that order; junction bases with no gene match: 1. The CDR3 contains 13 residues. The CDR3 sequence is CASSELTGDEQFF. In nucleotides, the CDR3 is TGCGCCAGCAGTGAGTTGACAGGGGATGAGCAGTTCTTC.

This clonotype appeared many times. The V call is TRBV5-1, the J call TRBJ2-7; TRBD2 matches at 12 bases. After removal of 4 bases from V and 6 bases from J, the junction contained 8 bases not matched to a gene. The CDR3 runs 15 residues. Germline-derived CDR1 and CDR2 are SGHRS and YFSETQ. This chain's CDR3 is CASSGGTSGYIEQYF. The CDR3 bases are TGCGCCAGCAGCGGGGGGACTAGCGGGTATATCGAGCAGTACTTC.

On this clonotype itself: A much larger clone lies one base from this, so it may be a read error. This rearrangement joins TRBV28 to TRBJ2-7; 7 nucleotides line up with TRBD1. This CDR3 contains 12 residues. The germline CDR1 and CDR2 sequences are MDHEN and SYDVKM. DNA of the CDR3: TGTACCAGCAGTTGGGCAGGGGGCGAGCAGTACTTC. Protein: CTSSWAGGEQYF. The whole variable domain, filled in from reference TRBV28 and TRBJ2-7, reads DVKVTQSSRYLVKRTGEKVFLECVQDMDHENMFWYRQDPGLGLRLIYFSYDVKMKEKGDIPEGYSVSREKKERFSLILESASTNQTSMYLCTSSWAGGEQYFGPGTRLTVT.

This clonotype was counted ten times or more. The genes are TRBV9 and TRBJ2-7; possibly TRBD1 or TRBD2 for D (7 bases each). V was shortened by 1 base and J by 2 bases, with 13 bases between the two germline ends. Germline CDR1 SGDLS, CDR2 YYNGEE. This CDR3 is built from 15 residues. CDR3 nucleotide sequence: TGTGCCAGCAGCGTACAGACAGGGAGGGCCTACGAGCAGTACTTC. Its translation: CASSVQTGRAYEQYF.

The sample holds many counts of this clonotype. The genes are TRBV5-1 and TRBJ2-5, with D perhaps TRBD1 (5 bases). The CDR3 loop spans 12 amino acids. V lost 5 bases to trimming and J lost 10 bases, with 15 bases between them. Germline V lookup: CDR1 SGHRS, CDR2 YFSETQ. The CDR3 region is CASRRDSGDQYF. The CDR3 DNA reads TGCGCCAGCAGACGAGACAGTGGAGACCAGTACTTC. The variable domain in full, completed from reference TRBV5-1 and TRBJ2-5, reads KAGVTQTPRYLIKTRGQQVTLSCSPISGHRSVSWYQQTPGQGLQFLFEYFSETQRNKGNFPGRFSGRQFSNSRSEMNVSTLELGDSALYLCASRRDSGDQYFGPGTRLLVL.

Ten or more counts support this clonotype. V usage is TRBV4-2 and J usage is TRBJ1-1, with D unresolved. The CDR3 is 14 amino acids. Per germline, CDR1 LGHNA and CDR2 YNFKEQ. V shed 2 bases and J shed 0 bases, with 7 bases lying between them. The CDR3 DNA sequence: TGTGCCAGCAGCCAAAACAGAATGAACACTGAAGCTTTCTTT. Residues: CASSQNRMNTEAFF.